What follows describes a single T cell receptor beta chain. No antigen is known for it. Because the CDR3's place on the DNA is in doubt, the DNA is left out and the CDR3 is given as listed by TCRdb. The CDR3 is 19 amino acids long, termini counted. This entry comes from a study of molecular identifiers for immune sequencing clone quantification. Study summary: Naive CD8 RNA (around 20,000 or 100,000 cells) was divided into five aliquots, with four sequenced.

Previously reported methods and listed TCR primers produced the bulk TCR libraries. TCRdb passed the PCR reads through MiXCR, listing each CDR3 protein once. The data show approximately 550,000 distinct CDR3 sequences, under 30% seen once. Whole-study results and caveats: Sizes of clones that are highly expanded could be underestimated (if identical TCR molecules share a barcode). In CMV-specific effectors, clones above 20 copies held over 98% of molecules; naive, under 1%.

This receptor was taken from a human donor in good health. Some libraries in this study had Jurkat cell RNA spiked in. Sequences were obtained from naive CD8+ T cells from blood, with Jurkat cell RNA spiked in. Stated subset: FACS-sorted CD8+CD4-CCR7+CD45RA+ naive T cells. This sequence joins TRBV7-5 and TRBJ2-4; TRBD1, the D gene given by the table, was not confirmed from the DNA. TRBV7-5 corresponds to a pseudogene. The chain's CDR3 is CISVPEASDRARAKNIQYF.